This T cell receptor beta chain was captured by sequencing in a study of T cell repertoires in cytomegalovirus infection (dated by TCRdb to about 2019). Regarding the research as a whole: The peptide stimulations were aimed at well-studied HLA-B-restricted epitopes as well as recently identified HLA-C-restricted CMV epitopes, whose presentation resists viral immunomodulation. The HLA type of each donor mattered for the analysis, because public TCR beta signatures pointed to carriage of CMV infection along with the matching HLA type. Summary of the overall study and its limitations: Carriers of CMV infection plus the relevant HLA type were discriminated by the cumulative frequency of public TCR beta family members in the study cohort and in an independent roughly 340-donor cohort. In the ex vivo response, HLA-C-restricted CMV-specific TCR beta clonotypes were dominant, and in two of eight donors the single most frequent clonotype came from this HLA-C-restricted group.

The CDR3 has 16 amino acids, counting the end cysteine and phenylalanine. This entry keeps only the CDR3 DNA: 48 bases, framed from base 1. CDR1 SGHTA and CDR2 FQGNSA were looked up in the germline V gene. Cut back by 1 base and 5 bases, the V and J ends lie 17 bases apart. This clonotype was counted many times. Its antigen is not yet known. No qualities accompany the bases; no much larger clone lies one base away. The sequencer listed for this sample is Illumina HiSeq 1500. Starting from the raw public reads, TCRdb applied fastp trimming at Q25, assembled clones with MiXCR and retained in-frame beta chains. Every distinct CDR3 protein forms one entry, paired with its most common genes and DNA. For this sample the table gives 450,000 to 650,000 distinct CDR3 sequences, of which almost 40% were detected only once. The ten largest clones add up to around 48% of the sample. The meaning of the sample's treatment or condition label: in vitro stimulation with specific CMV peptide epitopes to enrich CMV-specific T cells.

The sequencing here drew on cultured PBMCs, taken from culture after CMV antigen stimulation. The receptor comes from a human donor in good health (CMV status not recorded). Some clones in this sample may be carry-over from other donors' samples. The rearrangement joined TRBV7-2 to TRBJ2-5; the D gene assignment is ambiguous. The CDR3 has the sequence CASSLDFGTPLETQYF. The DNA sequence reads TGTGCCAGCAGCTTAGACTTCGGTACCCCCTTGGAGACCCAGTACTTC.